This entry describes one TCR beta chain. What it binds is not known. In the sorted-subset replicate PCRs, roughly 210 ng DNA, 25,000 to 30,000 T cell genomes, was used. Sequencing used immunoSEQ multiplex PCR; TCRdb keeps in-frame clones, though not all of them. The table records fewer than 400,000 clones, about 74% of them present only once. The record originates from a study of shared clonotypes between healthy human individuals. The overall study: Plates per donor: three CD4 naive, three CD4 memory, two CD8 naive, one CD8 memory. Whole-study findings and limits: The diversity represented, both genetic and in exposure history, was limited by few donors. The generation probabilities recorded for non-shared clonotypes fell below those of clonotypes shared by all four donors.

Losses at the gene ends were 6 bases for V and 8 bases for J; bases not matched to a gene: 11. The V gene's germline CDR1 is LNHDA and CDR2 SQIVND (reference sequence). The CDR3 totals 15 residues. The sequence derives from a man younger than 45 in good health. The chain has TRBV19 and TRBJ1-4; 8 nucleotides line up with TRBD1. The sequenced sample consisted of memory CD4+ T cells sorted from blood. The sample's subset: CD45RA-negative fraction. DNA for the CDR3: TGTGCCAGTAGCAAGACAGGGGCGCGCTTCGAAAAACTGTTTTTT. Protein product: CASSKTGARFEKLFF.